This TCR beta chain was recorded in a study of blood T cells in healthy people across ages. Losses at the gene ends were 4 bases for V and 11 bases for J; bases not matched to a gene: 17. Looked up from germline, CDR1 is SGHRS and CDR2 is YFSETQ. The CDR3 is 15 residues long. The use of a sample-barcoded 5' primer and a J-beta primer mix characterized a second PCR of roughly 6 to 11 cycles. Using its own MiXCR run on the 5' RACE reads, TCRdb lists one record per CDR3 protein. Among about 1,500,000 distinct CDR3 sequences listed, approximately 42% were seen once. The gene calls are TRBV5-1 and TRBJ2-5; 7 bases are a match to TRBD2. Source material: blood. This TCR came from a young woman in good health. CDR3 in DNA: TGCGCCAGCAGCCCGACTAGCTTCCCTTACAATGAGCAGTACTTC. Amino acid sequence: CASSPTSFPYNEQYF.